Listed below are T cell receptor beta chains from one sample, sequenced in a study of blood T cell repertoires in COVID-19. Clones were read by immunoSEQ multiplex PCR, and TCRdb kept only the in-frame ones, dropping some. The sample consists of around 150,000 clones, around 80% of them appearing once. The sequenced material came from PBMCs or T cells enriched from blood (not recorded which). The receptors come from a man aged 35 to 55 who had recovered from COVID-19. Both conserved end residues are part of each CDR3. D genes are given only for firm matches. A clone size is listed for some rows: how often the clone was seen (once, few, many), or a class if it is expanded.

CDR3 DNA	CDR3 protein	clone size	D gene	V gene	J gene
TGTGCCAGCAGCCCCGGGATCGGGGCGGGGGAGGATACGCAGTATTTT	CASSPGIGAGEDTQYF	-	TRBD2	TRBV3-1/TRBV3-2	TRBJ2-3
TGCGCCAGCAGCCGGGACAGGGGGAACCCTGAAGCTTTCTTT	CASSRDRGNPEAFF	-	TRBD1	TRBV4-1	TRBJ1-1
TGCGCCAGCAGCTTACCGGGACAAAGTAATGAAAAACTGTTTTTT	CASSLPGQSNEKLFF	-	-	TRBV5-1	TRBJ1-4
TGCGCCAGCAGCCTCGCCGGGACAGGGGAACAGCCCCAGCATTTT	CASSLAGTGEQPQHF	once	TRBD1	TRBV4-1	TRBJ1-5
TGCGCCAGCACCTCCGACAGGGGCCGGAACACTGAAGCTTTCTTT	CASTSDRGRNTEAFF	-	TRBD1	TRBV5-1	TRBJ1-1
TGTGCCAGCAGTGGGTGGACAGGGGAATATAACGGGGAGCTGTTTTTT	CASSGWTGEYNGELFF	-	TRBD1	TRBV25-1	TRBJ2-2
TGTGCCAGCAGTGACATGGACAGGGTCTCTTACGAGCAGTACTTC	CASSDMDRVSYEQYF	-	TRBD1	TRBV6-1	TRBJ2-7
TGCGCCAGCAGCTTATACAGGGTTCGGGATGAGCAGTTCTTC	CASSLYRVRDEQFF	-	-	TRBV5-1	TRBJ2-1
TGTGCCAGCAGTGAATTACCTTCCGGGACTAGCGGGGGGCTAAGCACAGATACGCAGTATTTT	CASSELPSGTSGGLSTDTQYF	-	TRBD2	TRBV2	TRBJ2-3
TGTGCCAGCAGTTGGAGCCACCCGTCCAGGGGGCATTACAAGAACACTGAAGCTTTCTTT	CASSWSHPSRGHYKNTEAFF	-	TRBD1	TRBV6-2/TRBV6-3	TRBJ1-1
TGTGCCAGCAGTCCTGAGCAGGGACTCACTAACTATGGCTACACCTTC	CASSPEQGLTNYGYTF	-	-	TRBV2	TRBJ1-2
TGTGCCAGCAGCCGGACTAGCGGGGTAAGGGATGAGCAGTTCTTC	CASSRTSGVRDEQFF	-	TRBD2	TRBV3-1/TRBV3-2	TRBJ2-1
TGTGCCAGCTCACCAAGTGGCACGCAGAACACTGAAGCTTTCTTT	CASSPSGTQNTEAFF	-	-	TRBV18	TRBJ1-1
TGTGCCAGCAGTGACCCCGTACTAGCGCCGTATGAGCAGTTCTTC	CASSDPVLAPYEQFF	-	TRBD2	TRBV6-4	TRBJ2-1
TGTGCCAGCAGCGTAGACAGGGCTGGTTCACCCCTCCACTTT	CASSVDRAGSPLHF	-	-	TRBV9	TRBJ1-6
TGTGCCAGCAGCCCCTGGACAGGAAAAGTTTTATACGAGCAGTACTTC	CASSPWTGKVLYEQYF	-	TRBD1	TRBV7-9	TRBJ2-7
TGTGCCAGCACCTCCGGGGGTAATGAAAAACTGTTTTTT	CASTSGGNEKLFF	-	-	TRBV14	TRBJ1-4
TGTGCCAGCAGCGCCGGGGGAACGGCAACTAATGAAAAACTGTTTTTT	CASSAGGTATNEKLFF	few	-	TRBV9	TRBJ1-4
TGTGCCAGCAGCCAAGTACAGGGGAGGAGGCGGAGCACTGAAGCTTTCTTT	CASSQVQGRRRSTEAFF	-	TRBD1	TRBV3-1/TRBV3-2	TRBJ1-1
TGTGCCAGCAGCTTAGTTGCGGACGAGGAGGATGGCTACACCTTC	CASSLVADEEDGYTF	-	-	TRBV13	TRBJ1-2
TGTGCCAGCAGCTCGTTTCCTTATAATTCACCCCTCCACTTT	CASSSFPYNSPLHF	-	-	TRBV5-4	TRBJ1-6
TGTGCCATCTATGCGGTCCAAGCAGATACGCAGTATTTT	CAIYAVQADTQYF	-	-	TRBV10-3	TRBJ2-3
TGTGCCAGCAGCTTAGGGTTCGGAGGGACAGATACGCAGTATTTT	CASSLGFGGTDTQYF	-	-	TRBV7-2	TRBJ2-3
TGCGCCAGCAGTCTAAAGAGGGCCGAAAAAGAGACCCAGTACTTC	CASSLKRAEKETQYF	-	-	TRBV23-1	TRBJ2-5
TGTGCCAGCAGTTTCGGGACAGGGGGCGAATCACCCCTCCACTTT	CASSFGTGGESPLHF	-	TRBD1	TRBV25-1	TRBJ1-6
TGTGCCAGCAGAGTAATGAACACTGAAGCTTTCTTT	CASRVMNTEAFF	once	-	TRBV18	TRBJ1-1
TGTGCCAGCAGCTTAGGGGAGACAGGGGACCCTCGGTGGAACACTGAAGCTTTCTTT	CASSLGETGDPRWNTEAFF	-	TRBD1	TRBV7-8	TRBJ1-1
TGCGCCAGCAGCCAAGCGGGACAGTCCGACACTGAAGCTTTCTTT	CASSQAGQSDTEAFF	-	TRBD1	TRBV4-1	TRBJ1-1
TGTGCCAGCAGTGAAGCGCGGACAGGTGGGCGTATAAGCAATCAGCCCCAGCATTTT	CASSEARTGGRISNQPQHF	-	TRBD1	TRBV6-1	TRBJ1-5
TGTGCCAGCAGCGTGGGGGACAGGGGCCTTCTATCTAACACCGGGGAGCTGTTTTTT	CASSVGDRGLLSNTGELFF	-	TRBD1	TRBV9	TRBJ2-2
TGTGCCATCGGCCTGGACAGGGATCAGCCCCAGCATTTT	CAIGLDRDQPQHF	-	TRBD1	TRBV10-3	TRBJ1-5